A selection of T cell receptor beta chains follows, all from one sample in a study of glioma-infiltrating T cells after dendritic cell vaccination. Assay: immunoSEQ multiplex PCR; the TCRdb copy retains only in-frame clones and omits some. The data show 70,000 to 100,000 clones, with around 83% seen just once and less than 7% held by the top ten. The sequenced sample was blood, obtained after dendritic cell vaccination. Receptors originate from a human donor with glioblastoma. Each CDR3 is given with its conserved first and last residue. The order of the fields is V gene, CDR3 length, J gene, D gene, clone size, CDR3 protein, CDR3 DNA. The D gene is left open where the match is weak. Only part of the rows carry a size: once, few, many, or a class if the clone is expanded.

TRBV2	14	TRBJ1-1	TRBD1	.	CASSVNRGDTEAFF	TGTGCCAGCAGTGTTAACAGGGGAGATACTGAAGCTTTCTTT
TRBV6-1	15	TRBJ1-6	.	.	CASSLDIWMNSPLHF	TGTGCCAGCAGCCTTGACATTTGGATGAATTCACCCCTCCACTTT
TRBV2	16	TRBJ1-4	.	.	CASSEGSRRANEKLFF	TGTGCCAGCAGTGAAGGTTCCCGGAGGGCTAATGAAAAACTGTTTTTT
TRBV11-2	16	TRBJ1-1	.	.	CASSRDPPSGGSEAFF	TGTGCCAGCAGCAGGGACCCACCTTCGGGGGGCTCTGAAGCTTTCTTT
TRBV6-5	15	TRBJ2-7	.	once	CASSPGTGSTYEQYF	TGTGCCAGCAGTCCCGGGACTGGGTCAACCTACGAGCAGTACTTC
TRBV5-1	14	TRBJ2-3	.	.	CAPPYKSFTDTQYF	TGCGCCCCTCCGTACAAGTCTTTCACAGATACGCAGTATTTT
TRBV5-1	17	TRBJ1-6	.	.	CASSFGQQGSNNSPLHF	TGCGCCAGCAGCTTCGGACAGCAAGGTAGCAATAATTCACCCCTCCACTTT
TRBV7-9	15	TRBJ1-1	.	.	CASSWTQGLSTEAFF	TGTGCCAGCAGCTGGACTCAGGGACTGAGCACTGAAGCTTTCTTT
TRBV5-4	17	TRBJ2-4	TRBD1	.	CASSSAGGGVAKNIQYF	TGTGCCAGCAGCTCCGCAGGGGGCGGCGTAGCCAAAAACATTCAGTACTTC
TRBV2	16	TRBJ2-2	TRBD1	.	CASRPPGQGRTGELFF	TGTGCCAGCAGGCCACCGGGACAGGGGCGCACCGGGGAGCTGTTTTTT
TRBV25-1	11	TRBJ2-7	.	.	CASNGDYEQYF	TGTGCCAGCAACGGGGACTACGAGCAGTACTTC
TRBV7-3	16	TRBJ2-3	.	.	CASSSRVSGRTDTQYF	TGTGCCAGCAGCTCCCGGGTTAGCGGACGCACAGATACGCAGTATTTT
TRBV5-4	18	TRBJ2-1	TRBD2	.	CASSLGLSGGALYNEQFF	TGTGCCAGCAGCTTGGGTCTAAGCGGGGGGGCCTTATACAATGAGCAGTTCTTC
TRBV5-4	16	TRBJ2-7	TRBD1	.	CASSPDRVRVYYEQYF	TGTGCCAGCAGCCCCGACAGGGTAAGGGTGTACTACGAGCAGTACTTC
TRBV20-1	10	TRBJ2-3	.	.	CSASRDTQYF	TGCAGTGCTAGTCGAGATACGCAGTATTTT
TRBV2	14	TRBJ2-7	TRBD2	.	CASSVLAGLGEQYF	TGTGCCAGCAGTGTACTAGCGGGGTTGGGCGAGCAGTACTTC
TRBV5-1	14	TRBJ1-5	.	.	CASSEGLGNQPQHF	TGCGCCAGCAGTGAGGGATTGGGCAATCAGCCCCAGCATTTT
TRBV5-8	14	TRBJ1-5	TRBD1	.	CASSGDSSNQPQHF	TGTGCCAGCAGCGGGGACAGTAGCAATCAGCCCCAGCATTTT
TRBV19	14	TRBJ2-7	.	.	CASSMGPASYEQYF	TGTGCCAGTAGTATGGGGCCTGCCTCCTACGAGCAGTACTTC
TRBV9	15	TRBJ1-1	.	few	CASSVEPLPHTEAFF	TGTGCCAGCAGCGTCGAACCTCTACCCCACACTGAAGCTTTCTTT
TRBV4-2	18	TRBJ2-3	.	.	CASSPLNGTGSSTDTQYF	TGTGCCAGCAGCCCTTTAAACGGAACAGGATCTAGCACAGATACGCAGTATTTT
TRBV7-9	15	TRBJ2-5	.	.	CASSQPLGLQETQYF	TGTGCCAGCAGCCAACCACTGGGACTGCAAGAGACCCAGTACTTC
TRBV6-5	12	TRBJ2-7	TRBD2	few	CASAKRGYEQYF	TGTGCCAGCGCCAAGCGGGGCTACGAGCAGTACTTC
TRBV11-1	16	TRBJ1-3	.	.	CASSLSGQSSGNTIYF	TGTGCCAGCAGCTTAAGCGGACAGAGCTCTGGAAACACCATATATTTT
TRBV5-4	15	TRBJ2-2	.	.	CASSLEPTGTGELFF	TGTGCCAGCAGCTTGGAACCGACCGGCACCGGGGAGTTGTTTTTT
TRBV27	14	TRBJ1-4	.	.	CASRNWEEGEKLFF	TGTGCCAGCAGGAACTGGGAGGAGGGTGAAAAACTGTTTTTT
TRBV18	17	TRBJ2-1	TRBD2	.	CASSPMSTSGVEKEQFF	TGTGCCAGCTCACCAATGAGTACTAGCGGGGTCGAAAAAGAGCAGTTCTTC
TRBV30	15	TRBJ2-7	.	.	CAWTSLGQGSYEQYF	TGTGCCTGGACCTCACTGGGGCAGGGATCCTACGAGCAGTACTTC
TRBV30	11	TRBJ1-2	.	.	CAWSGLSGYTF	TGTGCCTGGAGCGGTTTGAGCGGCTACACCTTC
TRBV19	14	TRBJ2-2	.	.	CASRFQGSTGELFF	TGTGCCAGTAGATTTCAGGGTAGCACCGGGGAGCTGTTTTTT
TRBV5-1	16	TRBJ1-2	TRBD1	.	CATSREQGASNYGYTF	TGCGCCACGTCGCGGGAACAGGGGGCGAGTAACTATGGCTACACCTTC
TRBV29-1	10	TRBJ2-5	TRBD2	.	CSVGGETQYF	TGCAGCGTCGGGGGGGAGACCCAGTACTTC
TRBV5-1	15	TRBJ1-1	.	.	CASSQTGLSGTEAFF	TGCGCCAGCAGCCAAACAGGGTTGAGTGGCACTGAAGCTTTCTTT
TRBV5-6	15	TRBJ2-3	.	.	CASSYNRKRTDTQYF	TGTGCCAGCAGCTATAACAGGAAGAGGACAGATACGCAGTATTTT
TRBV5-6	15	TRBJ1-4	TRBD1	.	CASSEGTGDNEKLFF	TGTGCCAGCAGCGAAGGGACAGGGGATAATGAAAAACTGTTTTTT
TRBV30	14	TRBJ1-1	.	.	CAWSRGGANTEAFF	TGTGCCTGGAGTAGGGGGGGCGCGAACACTGAAGCTTTCTTT
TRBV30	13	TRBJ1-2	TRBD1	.	CAWRSGTGDGYTF	TGTGCCTGGAGATCCGGGACAGGTGATGGCTACACCTTC
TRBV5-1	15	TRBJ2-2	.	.	CASSSKTGNTGELFF	TGCGCCAGCAGCTCCAAGACAGGGAACACCGGGGAGCTGTTTTTT
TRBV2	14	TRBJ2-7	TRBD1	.	CASQPGTASYEQYF	TGTGCCAGCCAACCCGGGACAGCCTCCTACGAGCAGTACTTC
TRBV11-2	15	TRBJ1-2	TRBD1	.	CASTKDRLLDYGYTF	TGTGCCAGCACGAAGGACAGGCTGCTTGACTATGGCTACACCTTC
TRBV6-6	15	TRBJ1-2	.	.	CASSYSGGDAYGYTF	TGTGCCAGCAGTTATAGCGGGGGGGACGCGTACGGCTACACCTTC
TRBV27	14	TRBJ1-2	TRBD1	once	CASRGDRGPYGYTF	TGTGCCAGCAGGGGGGACAGGGGCCCCTATGGCTACACCTTC
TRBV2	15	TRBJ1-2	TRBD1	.	CASSGGQGRRYGYTF	TGTGCCAGCAGTGGAGGACAGGGGAGGCGTTATGGCTACACCTTC
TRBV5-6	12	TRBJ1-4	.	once	CASSSTVEKLFF	TGTGCCAGCAGCTCGACAGTCGAAAAACTGTTTTTT
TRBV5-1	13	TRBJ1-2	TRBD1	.	CASTPGQGEGYTF	TGCGCCAGCACTCCCGGACAGGGGGAAGGCTACACCTTC
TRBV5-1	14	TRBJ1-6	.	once	CASSPDRSNSPLHF	TGCGCCAGCAGTCCTGACAGAAGTAATTCACCCCTCCACTTT
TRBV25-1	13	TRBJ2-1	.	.	CASKKREDNEQFF	TGTGCCAGCAAAAAAAGGGAGGACAATGAGCAGTTCTTC
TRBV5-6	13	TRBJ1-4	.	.	CASSEQGEEKLFF	TGTGCCAGCAGCGAACAGGGAGAAGAAAAACTGTTTTTT
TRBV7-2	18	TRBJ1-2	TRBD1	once	CASSPGETGTGVDYGYTF	TGTGCCAGCAGCCCCGGGGAAACCGGGACAGGGGTGGACTATGGCTACACCTTC
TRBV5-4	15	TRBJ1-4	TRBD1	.	CASSLRTGGNEKLFF	TGTGCCAGCAGCTTGAGGACAGGGGGTAATGAAAAACTGTTTTTT
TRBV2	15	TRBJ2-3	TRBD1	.	CASTPGQGSGDTQYF	TGTGCCAGCACTCCGGGACAGGGTTCGGGAGATACGCAGTATTTT
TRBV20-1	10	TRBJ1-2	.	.	CSARDGTHFF	TGCAGCGCTAGAGATGGGACACACTTCTTC